Listed below are T cell receptor beta chains from one sample, sequenced in a study of blood T cell repertoires in COVID-19. Only in-frame clones appear in the TCRdb table, and some are missing; sequencing was by immunoSEQ multiplex PCR. The table lists 150,000 to 200,000 clones, 85% to 90% of them singletons, with roughly 0.95% in the top ten. Material for sequencing was peripheral blood. All receptors come from a man aged 18 to 29 with acute or convalescent COVID-19. Each CDR3 is given with its conserved first and last residue. The order of the fields is D gene, V gene, clone size, J gene, CDR3 protein, CDR3 DNA. D genes are given only for firm matches. Part of the rows lack a size; the others show once, few, many or a class for expanded clones.

>TRBD1|TRBV11-2|few|TRBJ1-1
CASSLGARGPGTEAFF
TGTGCCAGCAGCTTAGGGGCCAGGGGGCCTGGCACTGAAGCTTTCTTT
>TRBD1|TRBV5-8|NA|TRBJ1-4
CASSSPGQGMRTNEKLFF
TGTGCCAGCAGCTCCCCGGGACAGGGAATGAGAACTAATGAAAAACTGTTTTTT
>NA|TRBV27|NA|TRBJ1-2
CASKLRGGYGYTF
TGTGCCAGCAAATTAAGGGGGGGCTATGGCTACACCTTC
>NA|TRBV30|NA|TRBJ1-1
CAWSEQPNTEAFF
TGTGCCTGGAGTGAACAGCCGAACACTGAAGCTTTCTTT
>NA|TRBV4-1|NA|TRBJ1-4
CASSQERGGGEKLFF
TGCGCCAGCAGCCAAGAACGAGGAGGTGGGGAAAAACTGTTTTTT
>NA|TRBV3-1/TRBV3-2|NA|TRBJ2-1
CASSKKTRDYTYNEQFF
TGTGCCAGCAGCAAAAAAACCCGAGACTACACCTACAATGAGCAGTTCTTC
>NA|TRBV3-1/TRBV3-2|NA|TRBJ1-5
CASSQTASNQPQHF
TGTGCCAGCAGCCAGACAGCTAGCAATCAGCCCCAGCATTTT
>NA|TRBV6-5|NA|TRBJ1-2
CASSSWTRVPGYTF
TGTGCCAGCAGTTCCTGGACAAGGGTACCTGGCTACACCTTC
>NA|TRBV25-1|NA|TRBJ1-6
CASSGQRNSPLHF
TGTGCCAGCAGTGGACAGCGAAATTCACCCCTCCACTTT
>TRBD1|TRBV7-9|NA|TRBJ2-1
CASSLGGTGNDNEQFF
TGTGCCAGCAGCTTAGGGGGGACAGGGAACGACAATGAGCAGTTCTTC